This T cell receptor (beta chain) was sequenced for a study of CXCR3-negative and CXCR3-positive naive CD8 T cells (dated 2019 in TCRdb). Study-level background: Roughly 150 million TRB reads were obtained in total, roughly 1.5 +/- 0.3 million reads per library. The diversity and physicochemical repertoire analyses included fewer than twelve donors pooled from two independent experiments. The TRBV-TRBJ cluster analysis covered naive subsets from a handful of donors and memory cells from 3 donors.

As regards this clonotype: Its specific antigen is unknown.

Broad study findings and their caveats: Because surface CD5, which has been linked to self-reactivity in mice, was comparable between naive subsets, TCR interaction strength was also inferred from TRB CDR3 physicochemical properties. Freshly isolated PBMCs were used for most assays because CXCR3 expression partially decreased after cryopreservation. Both naive subsets had comparably high repertoire diversity, while memory CD8+ T cells had much lower repertoire diversity. Similar TRBV-TRBJ usage was shown by naive CXCR3-negative and CXCR3-positive cells from the same donor, whereas distinct patterns were shown by memory cells.

Sequencing instrument: NextSeq 550. The Human TCR Profiling Kit (MiLaboratory) was used to make UMI-labeled 5' RACE TRB cDNA libraries. The full amount of extracted RNA was used for cDNA synthesis, and the full amount of resulting cDNA was used for PCR amplification. The libraries were made side by side, with each library going through the same number of PCR cycles. In the authors' own workflow: MIGEC and MiXCR extracted about 54,000 +/- 9,700 unique UMI-labeled TRB cDNA molecules per library, requiring at least two reads per UMI. On average, each library contained approximately 40,000 +/- 10,000 functional in-frame TRB CDR3 nucleotide clonotypes without stop codons. After downsampling to 5000 UMI-labeled TRB molecules per sample, diversity metrics such as normalized Shannon-Wiener and Chao1 were calculated in VDJtools. For the central five CDR3 residues, VDJtools calculated physicochemical properties weighted by clonotype size, namely interaction energy, strength, volume and Kidera factor 4. TCRdb reanalyzed the reads, keeping one entry per CDR3 protein sequence and omitting DNA. For this entry, the V and J calls and clone size follow TCRdb and not the study's own pipeline. The sample's records list tens of thousands of distinct CDR3 sequences. The top ten constitute roughly 14% of the sample.

According to the germline V gene, CDR1 reads SQVTM and CDR2 reads ANQGSEA. The CDR3 has 13 amino acids, counting the end cysteine and phenylalanine. DNA for this receptor is not on file. Each CD8+ T cell subset was flow-sorted in triplicate, with over 250,000 cells per subset placed directly into RLT lysis buffer. Standard density gradient centrifugation was used to isolate peripheral blood mononuclear cells from buffy coats. Total RNA was extracted from sorted cells using an RNeasy Mini Kit. The receptor comes from a human donor in good health. Some clones in this sample may be carry-over from other donors' samples. The chain uses TRBV29-1 and TRBJ1-2. Sequencing was done on a sample of memory CD8+ T cells from blood. The cell subset or site label on this specimen signifies: conventional CD8+ memory T cells (TMEM), sorted as controls. The CDR3 protein sequence reads: CSVEENRGYGYTF.